The 31 T cell receptor beta chains below were found in one sample sequenced in a study of radiotherapy plus CTLA-4 blockade in lung cancer. Sequencing was performed with immunoSEQ multiplex PCR; in TCRdb, only in-frame clones are kept and a portion is missing. The profile shows 110,000 or so clones, 75% to 80% of them singletons. Sequencing used peripheral blood, obtained from a patient treated with radiotherapy plus ipilimumab. The receptors stem from a human donor with non-small cell lung cancer who had a partial response to radiotherapy plus ipilimumab.

V gene TRBV7-9 combines with J gene TRBJ1-6; 7 positions match TRBD1. CDR3 size: 15 residues. V gave up 1 base and J gave up 7 bases; unmatched junction bases: 4. Germline lookup yields CDR1 SEHNR and CDR2 FQNEAQ (reference sequence). The DNA for the CDR3 is TGTGCCAGCAGCTTAGAGGGGGCCTGGAATTCACCCCTCCACTTT. Protein product: CASSLEGAWNSPLHF.

The DNA of the CDR3 is TGTGCCACCAACCAAGGGCAGGGGATCTCTGGCTACACCTTC. The encoded protein is CATNQGQGISGYTF. This chain connects TRBV15 to TRBJ1-2, with D tentatively TRBD1 (6 bases). The germline V and J ends were trimmed by 7 bases and 7 bases, with 19 bases remaining between them. Germline loops: CDR1 LNHNV, CDR2 YYDKDF (reference sequence). The CDR3 has 14 amino acids.

V and J are TRBV28 and TRBJ1-1; 7 bases line up with TRBD1. The CDR3 loop spans 14 amino acids. V lost 6 bases and J lost 3; bases outside the gene matches: 7. Per germline, CDR1 MDHEN and CDR2 SYDVKM. The CDR3 DNA follows: TGTGCCAGCAGCAACAGGGGAACGTACACTGAAGCTTTCTTT. It encodes CASSNRGTYTEAFF.

The rearrangement links TRBV4-1 to TRBJ1-5; TRBD1 aligns across 10 bases. The CDR3 totals 15 residues. The germline CDR1 and CDR2 sequences are MGHRA and YSYEKL. Trimming at V came to 4 bases and at J to 2 bases, leaving 2 bases not matched to a gene. The CDR3 reads CASSLGTGGNQPQHF. The CDR3 DNA follows: TGCGCCAGCAGCCTAGGGACAGGGGGCAATCAGCCCCAGCATTTT.

The chain employs TRBV27 and TRBJ2-7, with 8 positions matching TRBD2. The V gene's germline CDR1 is MNHEY and CDR2 SMNVEV (reference sequence). V was pared by 2 bases and J by 1 base, with 10 bases of the junction left unmatched. The CDR3 covers 17 residues. The CDR3: CASSLGGGRKESYEQYF. Here the CDR3 DNA reads TGTGCCAGCAGTTTAGGCGGGGGGCGGAAAGAATCCTACGAGCAGTACTTC.

This clone has just a few counts. The rearrangement uses TRBV29-1 and TRBJ2-3, with TRBD2 as a possible D gene (6 bases). Germline V gene data show CDR1 as SQVTM and CDR2 as ANQGSEA. The CDR3 is 11 amino acids. The germline V and J ends were trimmed by 3 bases and 8 bases, with 9 bases remaining between them. The CDR3 coding sequence is TGCAGCGTTGATTTGGGGGGTACGCAGTATTTT. Its translation is CSVDLGGTQYF.

This chain links TRBV2 with TRBJ1-3, with 8 nucleotides matching TRBD1. This CDR3 region has 14 residues. CDR1 SNHLY and CDR2 FYNNEI come from the germline V gene. Unmatched junction bases numbered 5, after V lost 5 bases and J lost 5 bases. CDR3 nucleotides: TGTGCCAGCAGTTCCCGGACAGGGCGAAACACCATATATTTT. It codes for CASSSRTGRNTIYF.

V usage is TRBV11-2 and J usage is TRBJ2-5, with TRBD2 as a possible D gene (5 bases). V lost 0 bases and J 2 bases, leaving 16 bases between the germline ends. The CDR3 length is 17 residues. CDR1 is SGHAT, CDR2 FQNNGV, per germline. The DNA for the CDR3 is TGTGCCAGCAGCTTAGATGGAGTCGGGGAATATCAAGAGACCCAGTACTTC. This gives the protein CASSLDGVGEYQETQYF.

This clone was observed a few times. The J gene is TRBJ2-5, the V gene TRBV5-4; tentatively, D is TRBD1 (6 bases). Germline V gene sequence: CDR1 SGHNT, CDR2 YYREEE (reference sequence). V was cut by 0 bases and J by 6 bases, with 12 bases left in between. The CDR3 runs to 14 residues. The CDR3: CASSLGERGKTQYF. The CDR3 region has the DNA TGTGCCAGCAGCTTGGGAGAAAGGGGGAAGACCCAGTACTTC.

This sequence joins TRBV28 and TRBJ1-2; the D gene is possibly TRBD1 (5 bases). CDR3 length: 13 amino acids. V shed 3 bases and J shed 4 bases, with 9 bases lying between them. Germline V lookup: CDR1 MDHEN, CDR2 SYDVKM. This CDR3 reads CASSFVGAYGYTF. CDR3 sequence (DNA): TGTGCCAGCAGTTTCGTAGGGGCCTATGGCTACACCTTC.

V gene TRBV19 combines with J gene TRBJ2-2, with D possibly TRBD2 on 5 matching bases. The germline gives CDR1 LNHDA, CDR2 SQIVND (reference sequence). This CDR3 region has 14 residues. The ends were cut back, 8 bases at V and 2 bases at J, with 12 bases in the middle. The chain's CDR3 is CASAGAGNTGELFF. The CDR3 nucleotides read TGTGCCAGTGCGGGCGCGGGTAACACCGGGGAGCTGTTTTTT.

This clone came up once. V and J are TRBV14 and TRBJ1-2, with D hard to call. CDR3 length: 13 residues. V was clipped by 0 bases and J by 4 bases, with 6 bases between them. Germline lookup yields CDR1 SGHDN and CDR2 FVKESK. This CDR3 reads CASSQDNFYGYTF. CDR3 nucleotides: TGTGCCAGCAGCCAAGACAACTTCTATGGCTACACCTTC.

This chain uses TRBV5-1 with TRBJ2-5; 12 bases are a match to TRBD2. CDR1 SGHRS and CDR2 YFSETQ come from the germline V gene. The trim removed 0 bases at V and 4 bases at J, leaving 10 bases unmatched. The CDR3 covers 18 residues. CDR3 sequence reads: CASSLGSGTSGRTETQYF. As DNA, the CDR3 is TGCGCCAGCAGCTTGGGGTCAGGTACTAGCGGGAGGACAGAGACCCAGTACTTC.

A few counts support this clone. J is TRBJ1-2 and V is TRBV4-3; tentative D call: TRBD1 (5 bases). Germline CDR1 is LGHNA and CDR2 is YSLEER. The CDR3 sequence is 12 residues long. Trimming removed 2 bases at V and 7 bases at J, with 8 bases between. CDR3 protein: CASSQQGLGYTF. The CDR3 DNA follows: TGCGCCAGCAGCCAACAGGGTCTTGGCTACACCTTC.

The V gene is TRBV6-1, the J gene TRBJ1-2; a weak D match, TRBD1 (5 bases). The V end lost 6 bases, the J end lost 8 bases, and 16 bases lay between the germline ends. Germline V gives CDR1 MNHNS, CDR2 SASEGT. The CDR3 has 13 residues. The CDR3 here is CASRLPEGIGYTF. CDR3 coding DNA: TGTGCCAGCAGGCTACCGGAGGGGATCGGCTACACCTTC.

In this sample, this clone turned up a few times. The gene calls are TRBV9 and TRBJ2-3; D remains ambiguous. Per the germline V gene, CDR1 is SGDLS and CDR2 is YYNGEE. Between the trimmed V and J ends, which lost 3 bases and 2 bases, there was a span of 10 bases. This CDR3 contains 14 residues. Written as DNA, the CDR3 is TGTGCCAGCAGCGAAGATCCCTACACAGATACGCAGTATTTT. As protein: CASSEDPYTDTQYF.

V is TRBV9 and J is TRBJ2-1; D gene unclear. With 4 bases removed from V and 5 bases from J, the gap between germline ends came to 4 bases. The germline gives CDR1 SGDLS, CDR2 YYNGEE. The CDR3 runs to 11 residues. The CDR3 DNA reads TGTGCCAGCAGCAGAGACAATGAGCAGTTCTTC. It codes for CASSRDNEQFF. Based on the CDR3 plus reference TRBV9 and TRBJ2-1, the full variable domain is DSGVTQTPKHLITATGQRVTLRCSPRSGDLSVYWYQQSLDQGLQFLIQYYNGEERAKGNILERFSAQQFPDLHSELNLSSLELGDSALYFCASSRDNEQFFGPGTRLTVL.

The genes are TRBV7-2 and TRBJ1-2; D not resolved. CDR1 is SGHTA, CDR2 FQGNSA, per germline. V gave up 2 bases and J gave up 2 bases, with 12 bases separating them. The CDR3 is 15 residues long. As DNA, the CDR3 is TGTGCCAGCAGCTTACCTTCAGGCTTGAACTATGGCTACACCTTC. This sequence encodes CASSLPSGLNYGYTF. Full variable domain (remainder filled in from reference TRBV7-2 and TRBJ1-2): GAGVSQSPSNKVTEKGKDVELRCDPISGHTALYWYRQSLGQGLEFLIYFQGNSAPDKSGLPSDRFSAERTGGSVSTLTIQRTQQEDSAVYLCASSLPSGLNYGYTFGSGTRLTVV.

This clone was seen more than once but under ten times. The chain combines TRBV19 with TRBJ1-2; tentatively, D is TRBD1 (5 bases). The germline CDR1 and CDR2 sequences are LNHDA and SQIVND (reference sequence). Trimming removed 4 bases at V and 5 bases at J, with 5 bases between. This CDR3 spans 11 amino acids. The CDR3 DNA follows: TGTGCCAGTAGTACAGGGTATGGCTACACCTTC. It is translated as CASSTGYGYTF.

This sequence joins TRBV27 and TRBJ2-3; D possibly corresponds to TRBD1 (5 bases). From germline, CDR1 is MNHEY and CDR2 SMNVEV (reference sequence). Trimming left V 6 bases short and J 5 bases short, with 9 bases between. The CDR3 totals 12 residues. CDR3 bases: TGTGCCAGCAGCCGACAGAAAGATACGCAGTATTTT. Translated: CASSRQKDTQYF.

V gene TRBV28 combines with J gene TRBJ1-2; D is unresolved. Trimming removed 4 bases from V and 4 bases from J, with 16 bases in between. The germline gives CDR1 MDHEN, CDR2 SYDVKM. The CDR3 spans 15 residues. This CDR3 reads CASSYSIEQAYGYTF. For the CDR3, the DNA is TGTGCCAGCAGTTACTCTATAGAGCAGGCCTATGGCTACACCTTC.

A few counts support this clone. The chain carries TRBV7-8 and TRBJ1-2; 9 bases align to TRBD1. The CDR3 loop spans 17 amino acids. V was pared by 2 bases and J by 2 bases, with 9 bases of the junction left unmatched. The germline CDR1 and CDR2 sequences are SGHVS and FQNEAQ. The CDR3 DNA follows: TGTGCCAGCAGCTTAAGAGTCGTGGGACAGGGCAACTATGGCTACACCTTC. Amino acids: CASSLRVVGQGNYGYTF.

The chain employs TRBV5-1 and TRBJ1-4; TRBD1 matches at 8 bases. The CDR3 runs to 16 residues. Germline V gene sequence: CDR1 SGHRS, CDR2 YFSETQ. V was clipped by 1 base and J by 2 bases; unmatched bases: 4. DNA for the CDR3: TGCGCCAGCAGCTTGACAGGGGGGAGGACTAATGAAAAACTGTTTTTT. This sequence encodes CASSLTGGRTNEKLFF.

The gene calls are TRBV19 and TRBJ2-3; perhaps TRBD2 as D (5 bases). Germline-derived CDR1 and CDR2 are LNHDA and SQIVND (reference sequence). V shed 3 bases and J shed 2 bases, with 12 bases lying between them. This CDR3 region has 15 residues. CDR3 sequence (DNA): TGTGCCAGTAGTATGTCGGGGTTAACCACAGATACGCAGTATTTT. This encodes CASSMSGLTTDTQYF.

This clone was detected only once. The chain recombines TRBV6-5 with TRBJ2-1, with 7 bases that match TRBD2. This CDR3 comprises 15 residues. Trimming removed 5 bases from V and 4 bases from J; junction bases left unmatched: 8. From germline, CDR1 is MNHEY and CDR2 SVGAGI. The CDR3 DNA is TGTGCCAGCAGTAAGGGACTAAAACTTTACAATGAGCAGTTCTTC. Translation: CASSKGLKLYNEQFF.

V gene TRBV5-1 combines with J gene TRBJ2-3; 15 bases match TRBD2. The V segment lost 4 bases and the J segment 4 bases; nucleotides outside the gene matches: 4. The CDR3 has 16 residues. Germline V CDR1 and CDR2: SGHRS, YFSETQ. CDR3 DNA: TGCGCCAGCAGCGGGACTAGCGGGAGGTTCGCAGATACGCAGTATTTT. This translates into CASSGTSGRFADTQYF.

The rearrangement joins TRBV30 to TRBJ2-1; 10 bases line up with TRBD2. V trimming: 8 bases; J trimming: 9 bases; junction bases outside the gene matches: 7. CDR3 length: 12 residues. CDR1 is GTSNPN and CDR2 is SVGIG in the germline V gene (reference sequence). The CDR3 is CALSGRGGEQFF. DNA of the CDR3: TGTGCCCTGAGCGGGAGGGGAGGTGAGCAGTTCTTC.

A few counts support this clone. The chain uses TRBV6-5 and TRBJ1-1; D possibly corresponds to TRBD1 (5 bases). The length of the CDR3 is 15 residues. CDR1 is MNHEY and CDR2 is SVGAGI in the germline V gene. V was cut by 2 bases and J by 1 base, with 11 bases left in between. CDR3 protein: CASSYGPTGNTEAFF. For the CDR3, the DNA is TGTGCCAGCAGTTACGGCCCAACAGGGAACACTGAAGCTTTCTTT.

V usage is TRBV13 and J usage is TRBJ2-3; D uncertain. Looked up from germline, CDR1 is PRHDT and CDR2 is FYEKMQ (reference sequence). The CDR3 sequence is 15 residues long. Between the trimmed V and J ends, which lost 5 bases and 4 bases, there was a span of 16 bases. This CDR3 reads CASSPGFTPADTQYF. Written as DNA, the CDR3 is TGTGCCAGCAGCCCCGGGTTTACTCCGGCAGATACGCAGTATTTT.

The chain combines TRBV2 with TRBJ1-4; 8 bases agree with TRBD1. The CDR3 has 15 residues. V gave up 4 bases and J gave up 4 bases; unmatched junction bases: 5. Per the germline V gene, CDR1 is SNHLY and CDR2 is FYNNEI. For the CDR3, the DNA is TGTGCCAGCAGTGGAAGGGGACAGGTTAATGAAAAACTGTTTTTT. Translation gives CASSGRGQVNEKLFF. The complete variable domain, with remaining parts taken from reference TRBV2 and TRBJ1-4, reads EPEVTQTPSHQVTQMGQEVILRCVPISNHLYFYWYRQILGQKVEFLVSFYNNEISEKSEIFDDQFSVERPDGSNFTLKIRSTKLEDSAMYFCASSGRGQVNEKLFFGSGTQLSVL.

The V call is TRBV21-1, the J call TRBJ2-7; the table's D call, TRBD2, was not checked against the DNA. TRBV21-1 is given as a pseudogene. The CDR3 has 13 residues. The CDR3 bases are TGTGCCAGCAGCAAAGATGGCAACTACGAGCAGTACGTC. Translation gives CASSKDGNYEQYV.